This T cell receptor (beta chain) is drawn from a study of shared clonotypes between healthy human individuals. This CDR3 has 15 amino acids. V dropped 5 bases and J dropped 9; count of bases not matched to a gene: 5. The germline gives CDR1 SEHNR, CDR2 FQNEAQ (reference sequence). Assay runs were performed at deep level. Repertoires were generated with immunoSEQ multiplex PCR, while TCRdb's copy carries only in-frame clones and drops some. The repertoire holds 2,500,000 or so clones, with about nine tenths as singletons. This clone appeared once. The source material was naive CD4+ T cells from PBMCs. Subset: CD45RA+ positively selected. This rearrangement joins TRBV7-9 to TRBJ2-1, with 15 bases identical to TRBD2. The clonotype originates from a man younger than 30 in good health. Some clones in this sample may be carry-over from other donors' samples. As DNA, the CDR3 is TGTGCCAGCAGCCTGGGACTAGCGGGAGGCCTTGAGCAGTTCTTC. Translation: CASSLGLAGGLEQFF.